Listed below are T cell receptor beta chains from one sample, sequenced in a study of blood T cell repertoires in COVID-19. The method was immunoSEQ multiplex PCR; TCRdb's version includes in-frame clones alone and lacks a portion of them. The repertoire holds fewer than 55,000 clones, with roughly four fifths as singletons. The specimen was peripheral blood. The receptor source for this set is an elderly woman with COVID-19, enrolled during active disease. Each CDR3 is given with its conserved first and last residue. The D gene is left open where the match is weak. Only part of the rows carry a size: once, few, many, or a class if the clone is expanded.

V	D	J	size	DNA	CDR3
TRBV7-2	TRBD2	TRBJ2-1	NA	TGTGCCAGCAGCCATCGGGCGGGACTAGCGGGGTGGGCCTACAATGAGCAGTTCTTC	CASSHRAGLAGWAYNEQFF
TRBV6-5	TRBD2	TRBJ2-1	NA	TGTGCCAGCAGCCGCGGGGGTGAGCAGTTCTTC	CASSRGGEQFF
TRBV5-5	TRBD2	TRBJ2-1	NA	TGTGCCAGCAGCGACTCTAGCGGGAAGAGCTCCTACAATGAGCAGTTCTTC	CASSDSSGKSSYNEQFF
TRBV6-2/TRBV6-3	NA	TRBJ2-5	NA	TGTGCCAGCAGCTTGGGCGGGACAGCGGAGACCCAGTACTTC	CASSLGGTAETQYF
TRBV25-1	NA	TRBJ2-1	NA	TGTGCCAGCAGAAGGACGGGGATGTACAATGAGCAGTTCTTC	CASRRTGMYNEQFF
TRBV25-1	TRBD2	TRBJ2-3	NA	TGTGCCAGCAGTAAGGGACTAGCGGGTCAGGGAGATACGCAGTATTTT	CASSKGLAGQGDTQYF
TRBV4-2	TRBD2	TRBJ2-7	NA	TGTGCCAGCAGCCGCCCGACTAGCGGGAGTGTCTCCTACGAGCAGTACTTC	CASSRPTSGSVSYEQYF
TRBV2	TRBD2	TRBJ2-5	NA	TGTGCCAGCAGAAACGGACTAGCGGGAGGGCCGGAGACCCAGTACTTC	CASRNGLAGGPETQYF
TRBV27	TRBD1	TRBJ2-2	NA	TGTGCCAGCACCCCTCACCGGACAGGGGTCCCCGGGGAGCTGTTTTTT	CASTPHRTGVPGELFF
TRBV24-1	TRBD1	TRBJ2-7	NA	TGTGCCACCAGTGACACCGGGACAGGATACGAGCAGTACTTC	CATSDTGTGYEQYF
TRBV12-5	NA	TRBJ2-1	NA	TGTGCTAGTGGTTTGGTAAGCCAGGGAAGGGTAAGGCTAGTCAATGAGCAGTTCTTC	CASGLVSQGRVRLVNEQFF
TRBV7-9	TRBD1	TRBJ1-1	NA	TGTGCCAGCAGCCCGCCGACAGGGGGCAACACTGAAGCTTTCTTT	CASSPPTGGNTEAFF
TRBV7-9	NA	TRBJ2-2	NA	TGTGCCAGCAGCTTATTAGGACAGTCTCCAGGAATCGGGGAGCTGTTTTTT	CASSLLGQSPGIGELFF
TRBV5-1	TRBD1	TRBJ2-1	NA	TGCGCCAGCAGCTTGGGACAGGGGGCGTGGAATGAGCAGTTCTTC	CASSLGQGAWNEQFF
TRBV18	NA	TRBJ2-5	NA	TGTGCCAGCTCACCGGCACAAGAGACCCAGTACTTC	CASSPAQETQYF
TRBV7-9	TRBD1	TRBJ2-1	NA	TGTGCCAGCACAACAGGGGCTGAAGATGAGCAGTTCTTC	CASTTGAEDEQFF
TRBV7-3	TRBD1	TRBJ2-4	NA	TGTGCCAGCAGCGACGGACAGGGGGCTCCTTGGGGAAACATTCAGTACTTC	CASSDGQGAPWGNIQYF
TRBV5-6	TRBD1	TRBJ1-6	NA	TGTGCCAGCAGCCCGACAGGGATAAATTCACCCCTCCACTTT	CASSPTGINSPLHF
TRBV19	NA	TRBJ1-4	few	TGTGCCAGTAGTATCTACGGGCGGGACGAAGAACTGTTTTTT	CASSIYGRDEELFF
TRBV28	TRBD1	TRBJ1-1	NA	TGTGCCAGCAACGGCTGGACAGGGTGGACTGAAGCTTTCTTT	CASNGWTGWTEAFF
TRBV27	NA	TRBJ2-5	NA	TGTGCCAGCAGTTTATCCCAGCAAGAGACCCAGTACTTC	CASSLSQQETQYF
TRBV7-9	TRBD1	TRBJ2-7	few	TGTGCCAGCAGCGTCGCCGGGACAGGGGTTTACGAGCAGTACTTC	CASSVAGTGVYEQYF
TRBV6-5	NA	TRBJ1-5	once	TGTGCCAGCAGCACAATTAGCAATCAGCCCCAGCATTTT	CASSTISNQPQHF
TRBV30	NA	TRBJ1-4	NA	TGTGCCTGGAGTGGCGGGCTTGGACTGTTTTTT	CAWSGGLGLFF
TRBV28	NA	TRBJ1-5	NA	TGTGCCAGCTACGGGGGGGGAGGCCAGCCCCAGCATTTT	CASYGGGGQPQHF
TRBV6-1	NA	TRBJ1-5	NA	TGTGCCAGCAGTGAAATGTATTATAGCAATCAGCCCCAGCATTTT	CASSEMYYSNQPQHF
TRBV11-1	NA	TRBJ2-1	few	TGTGCCAGCAGCTTAGTCGAGGTTGAAGGCAATGAGCAGTTCTTC	CASSLVEVEGNEQFF
TRBV19	TRBD1	TRBJ2-2	NA	TGTGCCAGCCGGGGACAGGGAAGTACCGGGGAGCTGTTTTTT	CASRGQGSTGELFF
TRBV12-3/TRBV12-4	TRBD1	TRBJ1-1	once	TGTGCCAGCAGCCAAACAGGGGTAACTGAAGCTTTCTTT	CASSQTGVTEAFF
TRBV28	NA	TRBJ2-1	NA	TGTGCCAGCAGACTAATCAATGAGCAGTTCTTC	CASRLINEQFF
TRBV3-1/TRBV3-2	TRBD2	TRBJ2-2	NA	TGTGCCAGCAGCCAAGCCGGGACTAGCGGGAGGGCCACCGGGGAGCTGTTTTTT	CASSQAGTSGRATGELFF
TRBV7-3	TRBD2	TRBJ2-7	NA	TGTGCCAGCAGCCAGCTAGCGGGAGCTAACTCCGAGCAGTACTTC	CASSQLAGANSEQYF
TRBV19	TRBD1	TRBJ2-5	NA	TGTGCCAGTGGTAGGGGGCGGGAGACCCAGTACTTC	CASGRGRETQYF
TRBV2	TRBD1	TRBJ2-5	NA	TGTGCCAGCAGTTCACAGGGGCTGCGAGAGACCCAGTACTTC	CASSSQGLRETQYF
TRBV15	TRBD2	TRBJ2-1	NA	TGTGCCACCAGCCGCCGAGGACTAGCCAGCAATGAGCAGTTCTTC	CATSRRGLASNEQFF
TRBV6-4	TRBD2	TRBJ2-3	NA	TGTGCCAGCAGTGAGACTAGCGGGATTATCGATACGCAGTATTTT	CASSETSGIIDTQYF
TRBV7-2	NA	TRBJ1-3	NA	TGTGCCAGCAGCTTAAGGGGATTAGCTGGAAACACCATATATTTT	CASSLRGLAGNTIYF
TRBV4-1	NA	TRBJ1-3	NA	TGCGCCAGCAGCCAAGTCAGCTCTGGAAACACCATATATTTT	CASSQVSSGNTIYF
TRBV3-1/TRBV3-2	NA	TRBJ2-7	NA	TGTGCCAGCAGCCAGTCCGACATCTACGAGCAGTACTTC	CASSQSDIYEQYF
TRBV19	TRBD1	TRBJ1-2	NA	TGTGCCAGTAGAAATCCGGGACAGGGGGCGGATGGCTACACCTTC	CASRNPGQGADGYTF
TRBV6-6	NA	TRBJ2-3	NA	TGTGCCAGCAGCCAACAGGCCGTCGCAGATACGCAGTATTTT	CASSQQAVADTQYF
TRBV7-2	NA	TRBJ2-3	NA	TGTGCCAGCAGGAAGCAGGGTACAGATACGCAGTATTTT	CASRKQGTDTQYF
TRBV3-1/TRBV3-2	TRBD2	TRBJ2-7	NA	TGTGCCAGCAGCCAGGAACTGCGGGAGGGCCGGGGGCAGTACTTC	CASSQELREGRGQYF
TRBV6-2/TRBV6-3	NA	TRBJ2-7	few	TGTGCCAGCAGTTCAAACTCCCTCCCCTACGAGCAGTACTTC	CASSSNSLPYEQYF
TRBV27	TRBD1	TRBJ1-3	few	TGTGCCAGCAGTGTCGGGACAGGGGCAAACACCATATATTTT	CASSVGTGANTIYF
TRBV9	TRBD2	TRBJ2-2	NA	TGTGCCAGCAGCGGTAAACTAGCGGGAGGGCCTGAGCTGTTTTTT	CASSGKLAGGPELFF
TRBV2	NA	TRBJ1-2	NA	TGTGCCAGCAATCAGGGATTGACCCATGGCTACACCTTC	CASNQGLTHGYTF
TRBV18	NA	TRBJ2-1	NA	TGTGCCAGCTCACAAGGAGGGCTCTCCTACAATGAGCAGTTCTTC	CASSQGGLSYNEQFF
TRBV7-2	TRBD2	TRBJ2-3	NA	TGTGCCTCTAGCGGGAGGGCCTCGTTCTCAGATACGCAGTATTTT	CASSGRASFSDTQYF
TRBV7-9	NA	TRBJ1-4	NA	TGTGCCAGCAGCGCACAGCCAGGAACTAATGAAAAACTGTTTTTT	CASSAQPGTNEKLFF
TRBV5-5	NA	TRBJ1-2	NA	TGTGCCAGCAGCTTGGGGTTAGTTGCTAACTATGGCTACACCTTC	CASSLGLVANYGYTF
TRBV20-1	NA	TRBJ1-2	NA	TGCAGGCCACAGGGATCGCATGGCTACACCTTC	CRPQGSHGYTF
TRBV30	NA	TRBJ1-6	NA	TGTGCCTGGAGTCCAGCGGGGACCTATAATTCACCCCTCCACTTT	CAWSPAGTYNSPLHF
TRBV27	TRBD1	TRBJ2-2	medium-sized	TGTGCCAGCAGTCCAGGGACAGGGCCCGGGGAGCTGTTTTTT	CASSPGTGPGELFF
TRBV7-2	TRBD1	TRBJ1-2	NA	TGTGCCAGCAGCTCTCTCGGACAGGGGGGGTCCTTC	CASSSLGQGGSF
TRBV11-3	NA	TRBJ1-1	NA	TGTGCCAGCAGCTTAGGTGCGGGGGCGAGCACTGAAGCTTTCTTT	CASSLGAGASTEAFF
TRBV29-1	NA	TRBJ2-7	NA	TGCAGCGTTGTTTATGGTAGCTCCTACGAGCAGTACTTC	CSVVYGSSYEQYF
TRBV12-3/TRBV12-4	NA	TRBJ1-1	NA	TGTGCCAGCACAGGGTACACTGAAGCTTTCTTT	CASTGYTEAFF